A selection of T cell receptor beta chains follows, all from one sample in a study of blood T cell repertoires in COVID-19. The method was immunoSEQ multiplex PCR; TCRdb's version includes in-frame clones alone and lacks a portion of them. This table has about 84,000 clones, about 95% appearing once. The sequenced material came from peripheral blood. Every receptor here comes from a human donor with active COVID-19. The donor label of this sample is uncertain. The CDR3 runs from the conserved cysteine through the conserved F or W. A D gene is named only where the DNA matches it firmly. Size values are once, few and many counts, or a class for expanded clones, and some rows have none.

TRBV9	TRBD2	TRBJ2-7	.	CASSVSGTSYEQYF	TGTGCCAGCAGCGTTAGCGGGACCTCCTACGAGCAGTACTTC
TRBV12-5	TRBD1	TRBJ1-4	.	CASGLQTGQGGSKLFF	TGTGCTAGTGGTTTGCAGACGGGACAGGGTGGTTCAAAACTGTTTTTT
TRBV3-1/TRBV3-2	.	TRBJ1-6	.	CASSQVRGGNSPLHF	TGTGCCAGCAGCCAAGTCAGGGGTGGTAATTCACCCCTCCACTTT
TRBV24-1	TRBD1	TRBJ2-2	once	CATSDPTGTAYTGELFF	TGTGCCACCAGTGATCCGACCGGGACAGCGTACACCGGGGAGCTGTTTTTT
TRBV12-5	TRBD1	TRBJ1-3	.	CASGFGTGRHTIYF	TGTGCTAGTGGTTTTGGGACAGGGCGGCACACCATATATTTT
TRBV5-1	.	TRBJ2-2	.	CASSSPRTHPLLNTGELFF	TGCGCCAGCAGCTCCCCCCGGACACATCCCCTCTTAAACACCGGGGAGCTGTTTTTT
TRBV5-4	.	TRBJ2-1	.	CASSSDFYRHEQFF	TGTGCCAGCAGCTCTGACTTTTACCGGCATGAGCAGTTCTTC
TRBV10-3	TRBD1	TRBJ1-2	.	CAISESAGGQGGYGYTF	TGTGCCATCAGTGAGTCGGCTGGGGGACAGGGAGGCTATGGCTACACCTTC
TRBV5-5	TRBD2	TRBJ2-1	.	CASRISGPSSYNEQFF	TGTGCCAGCAGAATTAGCGGGCCCAGCTCCTACAATGAGCAGTTCTTC
TRBV19	TRBD1	TRBJ1-1	.	CASTKTGTGTEAFF	TGTGCCAGTACCAAGACAGGGACCGGTACTGAAGCTTTCTTT
TRBV10-3	TRBD2	TRBJ2-7	.	CAISVGGSYEQYF	TGTGCCATCAGTGTCGGCGGGAGCTACGAGCAGTACTTC
TRBV29-1	TRBD1	TRBJ2-7	few	CSVGDSSYEQYF	TGCAGCGTGGGGGACAGCTCCTACGAGCAGTACTTC
TRBV7-2	.	TRBJ1-6	.	CASSTGQIYNSPLHF	TGTGCCAGCAGCACCGGACAGATTTATAATTCACCCCTCCACTTT
TRBV5-5	TRBD1	TRBJ2-3	.	CASDRDRGADTQYF	TGTGCCAGCGACCGCGACAGGGGCGCAGATACGCAGTATTTT
TRBV5-1	TRBD1	TRBJ2-1	once	CASIDHRGSYNEQFF	TGCGCCAGCATCGATCACAGGGGCTCCTACAATGAGCAGTTCTTC
TRBV9	TRBD1	TRBJ1-1	once	CASSQTGSTEAFF	TGTGCCAGCAGCCAGACAGGGTCAACTGAAGCTTTCTTT
TRBV9	.	TRBJ2-4	.	CASSVGSIADIQYF	TGTGCCAGCAGCGTAGGATCGATAGCAGACATTCAGTACTTC
TRBV27	.	TRBJ2-2	.	CASSRGGSTGELFF	TGTGCCAGCAGTAGGGGTGGAAGCACCGGGGAGCTGTTTTTT
TRBV28	.	TRBJ1-1	once	CASSVQGWTEAFF	TGTGCCAGCAGCGTGCAGGGGTGGACTGAAGCTTTCTTT
TRBV19	TRBD2	TRBJ2-3	.	CASKKRGGTDTQYF	TGTGCCAGTAAAAAGCGGGGGGGCACAGATACGCAGTATTTT
TRBV4-3	.	TRBJ2-4	.	CASSQDDGRQYF	TGCGCCAGCAGCCAAGATGACGGGAGACAGTACTTC
TRBV15	TRBD1	TRBJ2-7	.	CATSRDRGREQYF	TGTGCCACCAGCAGGGACAGGGGAAGGGAGCAGTACTTC
TRBV9	.	TRBJ1-1	.	CASSPGGSAREAFF	TGTGCCAGCAGCCCGGGGGGTTCAGCTCGCGAAGCTTTCTTT
TRBV28	TRBD1	TRBJ1-6	.	CASSLLAQGGDNSPLHF	TGTGCCAGCAGTTTGCTTGCTCAGGGGGGTGATAATTCACCCCTCCACTTT
TRBV5-6	.	TRBJ2-7	.	CASSLVRGSRFYEQYF	TGTGCCAGCAGCTTGGTTCGCGGAAGCCGTTTCTACGAGCAGTACTTC
TRBV18	TRBD1	TRBJ1-1	.	CASSPGQGSGNTEAFF	TGTGCCAGCTCACCCGGACAGGGGTCAGGGAACACTGAAGCTTTCTTT
TRBV5-1	.	TRBJ2-1	once	CASSPRVDEQFF	TGCGCCAGCAGCCCCAGGGTGGACGAGCAGTTCTTC
TRBV5-1	.	TRBJ2-5	.	CASSPTGTQETQYF	TGCGCCAGCAGCCCCACGGGAACACAAGAGACCCAGTACTTC
TRBV18	.	TRBJ1-2	.	CASSPPDYGYTF	TGTGCCAGCTCACCCCCAGACTATGGCTACACCTTC
TRBV10-3	.	TRBJ1-1	.	CAISAEGLTEAFF	TGTGCCATCAGTGCGGAGGGGCTCACTGAAGCTTTCTTT
TRBV7-8	.	TRBJ2-1	once	CASSSSSASYNEQFF	TGTGCCAGCAGCTCTTCTAGCGCCTCCTACAATGAGCAGTTCTTC
TRBV2	TRBD1	TRBJ1-4	.	CASSDSSGGREKLFF	TGTGCCAGCAGTGATTCCTCAGGGGGCCGTGAAAAACTGTTTTTT
TRBV6-2/TRBV6-3	TRBD1	TRBJ1-1	.	CASSYPGTGVSWTEAFF	TGTGCCAGCAGTTACCCCGGGACAGGGGTGAGTTGGACTGAAGCTTTCTTT
TRBV7-9	TRBD1	TRBJ1-2	.	CASSQTGGDGYTF	TGTGCCAGCAGCCAAACAGGGGGCGATGGCTACACCTTC
TRBV10-3	.	TRBJ1-5	once	CATAKQGYSNQPQHF	TGTGCCACCGCAAAACAGGGATATAGCAATCAGCCCCAGCATTTT
TRBV5-1	.	TRBJ1-5	once	CASSLAEMNSNQPQHF	TGCGCCAGCAGCTTGGCTGAGATGAATAGCAATCAGCCCCAGCATTTT
TRBV4-1	.	TRBJ1-2	.	CASSQEAGTNYGYTF	TGCGCCAGCAGCCAAGAAGCGGGGACCAACTATGGCTACACCTTC
TRBV4-1	.	TRBJ1-1	.	CASSQDRVNTEAFF	TGCGCCAGCAGCCAAGATCGGGTGAACACTGAAGCTTTCTTT
TRBV7-2	TRBD2	TRBJ2-4	.	CASSLAWASGRVAKNIQYF	TGTGCCAGCAGCTTAGCCTGGGCTAGCGGGAGAGTAGCCAAAAACATTCAGTACTTC
TRBV24-1	.	TRBJ2-3	.	CATSSGSSTDTQYF	TGTGCCACCAGTAGCGGGTCTAGCACAGATACGCAGTATTTT
TRBV19	TRBD2	TRBJ2-6	.	CASSMRGMISGANVLTF	TGTGCCAGTAGTATGCGGGGGATGATCTCTGGGGCCAACGTCCTGACTTTC
TRBV5-4	.	TRBJ2-7	.	CASSQGGTGHEQYF	TGTGCCAGCAGCCAGGGGGGGACAGGTCACGAGCAGTACTTC
TRBV10-3	TRBD2	TRBJ2-7	once	CAIGAGEEYYEQYF	TGTGCCATCGGTGCGGGAGAGGAGTACTACGAGCAGTACTTC
TRBV19	.	TRBJ1-4	.	CASLVGQVSRPEKLFF	TGTGCCAGCCTGGTGGGCCAAGTATCGAGACCTGAAAAACTGTTTTTT
TRBV7-9	.	TRBJ2-5	.	CASSLIQGGRETQYF	TGTGCCAGCAGCTTAATACAGGGCGGCAGGGAGACCCAGTACTTC
TRBV3-1/TRBV3-2	TRBD1	TRBJ2-5	once	CASSTRTGVGETQYF	TGTGCCAGCAGCACCCGGACAGGGGTTGGAGAGACCCAGTACTTC
TRBV10-3	.	TRBJ2-7	.	CAISDGDSSYEQYF	TGTGCCATCAGTGACGGCGACAGCTCCTACGAGCAGTACTTC
TRBV27	TRBD2	TRBJ2-7	.	CASSLYGGGEQYEQYF	TGTGCCAGCAGTCTCTACGGCGGGGGTGAACAGTACGAGCAGTACTTC
TRBV27	TRBD1	TRBJ2-2	.	CASSSRVGQHSGTGELFF	TGTGCCAGCAGTTCACGAGTGGGACAGCACTCGGGGACCGGGGAGCTGTTTTTT
TRBV7-8	TRBD1	TRBJ2-2	.	CASSSRTGASTGELFF	TGTGCCAGCAGCTCCAGGACAGGGGCGAGCACCGGGGAGCTGTTTTTT